This T cell receptor (beta chain) appears in the sequencing data of a study of T-cell reconstitution after alpha-beta-depleted transplantation in children (dated by TCRdb to about 2016). About the investigation overall: Using TCR repertoire profiling, the study quantitatively followed how T-cell immune reconstitution unfolded in children after TCRalphabeta/CD19-depleted allogeneic hematopoietic cell transplantation. Overall results and qualifications from the work: Over subsequent months, a decline in hyperexpanded clone frequencies was noted, and after one year, T-cell counts and TCRbeta diversity were mostly ascribed to newly produced T cells. In some patients, the high TCRbeta diversity seen at day 60 was put down to recipient T cells and intrathymic progenitors that had survived conditioning. About two months after transplant, the apparently early recovery of alphabetaT-cell counts reportedly depended on just several hundred clones that had expanded rapidly and came from non-depleted graft cells.

The sample's treatment or condition label is to be understood as: allogeneic hematopoietic cell transplantation with graft depleted of TCRalphabeta T cells and CD19 B cells. TCRalphabeta/CD19-depleted allogeneic hematopoietic cell grafts were given to the transplant recipients, all of whom were children. Points on this clonotype: Its specific antigen is unknown. No base quality information exists; no much larger clone differs at one position.

Library method: PCR. The reads were generated on an Illumina HiSeq 2500. To normalize quantification of the TCRbeta repertoire, the TCR libraries were built with molecular barcoding that relied on unique molecular identifiers. TCRdb redid the processing of the public reads, applying fastp at Q25 and MiXCR, and retained in-frame beta chains. Here each entry gathers all rows of one CDR3 protein and keeps the most common genes and DNA. Counted in this sample were just over 950,000 distinct CDR3 sequences; about 29% of them appeared once. The ten top clones hold under 30% of the sample. CDR1 and CDR2 are read off the germline V gene as SQVTM and ANQGSEA. The CDR3 has 15 amino acids, counting the end cysteine and phenylalanine. The sequence is cut down to CDR3 DNA, 45 bases in frame from base 1. Here V drops 3 bases and J drops 6 bases, and the junction holds 4 bases not matched to any gene.

The receptor comes from a boy younger than two who had a stem cell transplant for SCID, so the T cells may come from the graft donor. This material consisted of PBMCs, mostly from graft donor cells, taken 360 days after TCRalphabeta/CD19-depleted stem cell transplant. The V and J segments used are TRBV29-1 and TRBJ2-1; 14 bases in the middle match TRBD2. In nucleotide form, the sequence is TGCAGCGTTGACGGGACTAGCGGGGGCCTCAATGAGCAGTTCTTC. Its translation is CSVDGTSGGLNEQFF.